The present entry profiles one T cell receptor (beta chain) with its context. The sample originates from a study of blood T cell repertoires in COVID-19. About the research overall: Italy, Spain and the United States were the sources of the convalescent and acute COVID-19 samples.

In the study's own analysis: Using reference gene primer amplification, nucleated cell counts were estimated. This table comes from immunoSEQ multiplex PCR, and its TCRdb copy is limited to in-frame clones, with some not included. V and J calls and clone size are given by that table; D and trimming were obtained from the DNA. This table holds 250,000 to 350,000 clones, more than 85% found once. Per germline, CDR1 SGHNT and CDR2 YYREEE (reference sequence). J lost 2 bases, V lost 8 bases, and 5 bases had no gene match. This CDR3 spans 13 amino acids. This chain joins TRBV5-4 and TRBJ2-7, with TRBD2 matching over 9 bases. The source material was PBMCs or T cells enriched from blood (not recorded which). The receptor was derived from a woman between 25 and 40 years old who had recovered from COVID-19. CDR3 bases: TGTGCCAGTCTACTAGCGGGTACCTACGAGCAGTACTTC. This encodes CASLLAGTYEQYF.